This is a list of T cell receptor beta chains from one sample in a study of blood T cells in healthy people across ages. One entry per CDR3 protein, called by TCRdb with MiXCR from the 5' RACE reads. This table holds about a million distinct CDR3 sequences, 51% found once. Source material: blood. The receptors shown here come from a woman aged 55-70 years in good health. CDR3s include the opening cysteine and the closing phenylalanine or tryptophan. Fields, in order: CDR3 protein, V gene.

CASSRWTSGNNEQFF TRBV5-1
CASSQTGGKDYGYTF TRBV4-2
CASSFNGEKLFF TRBV11-2
CSARRYTEVYNSPLHF TRBV20-1
CASSVGLAVSYEQYF TRBV12-3/TRBV12-4
CSVGTGVVEQYF TRBV29-1
CASRRSGRLYEQYF TRBV6-2/TRBV6-3
CASSKTGTEETQYF TRBV4-1
CASSYVRENEQFF TRBV2
CASSFLARATDTQYF TRBV12-3/TRBV12-4
CASSQPARKETQYF TRBV4-1
CASTTTGGSINEQFF TRBV7-9